The clone carrying this TCR beta chain was counted once. Method: immunoSEQ multiplex PCR; TCRdb's copy keeps in-frame clones and lacks some. This sample carries roughly 120,000 clones, roughly 93% of them seen once, and the ten largest clones take less than 1.5%. This sample is drawn from a study of cytomegalovirus exposure and HLA in healthy donors. The CDR3 totals 14 residues. CDR1 and CDR2 from the germline V gene are MNHEY and SVGAGI. Sample: PBMCs. This chain uses TRBV6-5 with TRBJ1-5, with a tentative D call TRBD1 (5 bases). The source is a woman under 30 in good health and CMV-seronegative. The DNA for the CDR3 is TGTGTAACAGCGGGTAGGGAGGGGCTTCAGCCCCAGCATTTT. It specifies CVTAGREGLQPQHF.